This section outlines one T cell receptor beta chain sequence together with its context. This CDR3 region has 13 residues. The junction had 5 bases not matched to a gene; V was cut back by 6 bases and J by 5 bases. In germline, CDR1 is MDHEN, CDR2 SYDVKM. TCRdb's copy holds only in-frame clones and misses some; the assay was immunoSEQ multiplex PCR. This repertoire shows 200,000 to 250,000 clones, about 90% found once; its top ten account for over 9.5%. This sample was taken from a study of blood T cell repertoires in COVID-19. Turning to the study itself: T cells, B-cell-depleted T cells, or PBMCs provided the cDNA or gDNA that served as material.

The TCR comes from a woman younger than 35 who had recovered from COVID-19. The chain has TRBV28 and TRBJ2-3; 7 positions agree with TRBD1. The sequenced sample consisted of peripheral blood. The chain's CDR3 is CASRIGQEDTQYF. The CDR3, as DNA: TGTGCCAGCAGGATTGGACAGGAAGATACGCAGTATTTT.